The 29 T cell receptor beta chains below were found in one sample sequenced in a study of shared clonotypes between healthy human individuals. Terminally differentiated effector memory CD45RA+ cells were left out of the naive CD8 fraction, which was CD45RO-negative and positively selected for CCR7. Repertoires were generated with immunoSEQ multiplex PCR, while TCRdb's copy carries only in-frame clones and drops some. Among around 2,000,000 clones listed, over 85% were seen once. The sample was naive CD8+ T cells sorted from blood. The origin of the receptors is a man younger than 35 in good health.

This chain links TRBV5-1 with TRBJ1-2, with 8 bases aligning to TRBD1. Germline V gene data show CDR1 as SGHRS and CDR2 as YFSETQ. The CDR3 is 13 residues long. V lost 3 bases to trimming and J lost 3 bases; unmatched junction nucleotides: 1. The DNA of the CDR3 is TGCGCCAGCAGCTCGACAGGGGACTATGGCTACACCTTC. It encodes CASSSTGDYGYTF. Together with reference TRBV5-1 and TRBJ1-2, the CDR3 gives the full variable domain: KAGVTQTPRYLIKTRGQQVTLSCSPISGHRSVSWYQQTPGQGLQFLFEYFSETQRNKGNFPGRFSGRQFSNSRSEMNVSTLELGDSALYLCASSSTGDYGYTFGSGTRLTVV.

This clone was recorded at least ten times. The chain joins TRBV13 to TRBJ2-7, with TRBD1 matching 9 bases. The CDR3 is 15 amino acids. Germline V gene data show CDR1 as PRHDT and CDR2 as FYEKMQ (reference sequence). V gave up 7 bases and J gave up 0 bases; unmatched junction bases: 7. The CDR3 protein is CASTPGQGISYEQYF. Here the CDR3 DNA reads TGTGCCAGCACCCCGGGACAGGGCATCTCCTACGAGCAGTACTTC.

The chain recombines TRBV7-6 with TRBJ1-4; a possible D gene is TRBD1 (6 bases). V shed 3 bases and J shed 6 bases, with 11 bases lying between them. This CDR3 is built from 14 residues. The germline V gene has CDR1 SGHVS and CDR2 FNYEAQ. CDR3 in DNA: TGTGCCAGCAGCTTGGCGGGGGCCTATGAAAAACTGTTTTTT. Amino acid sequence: CASSLAGAYEKLFF.

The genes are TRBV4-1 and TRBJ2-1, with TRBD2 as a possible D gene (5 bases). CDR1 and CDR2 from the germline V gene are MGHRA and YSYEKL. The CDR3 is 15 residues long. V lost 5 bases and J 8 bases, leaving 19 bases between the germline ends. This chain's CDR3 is CASSFLGSSSDEQFF. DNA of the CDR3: TGCGCCAGCAGCTTCCTAGGGAGTAGTAGTGATGAGCAGTTCTTC.

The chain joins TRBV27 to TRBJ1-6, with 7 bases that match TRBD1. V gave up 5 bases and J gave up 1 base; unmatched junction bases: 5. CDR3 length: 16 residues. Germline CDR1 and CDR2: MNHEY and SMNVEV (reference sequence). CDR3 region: CASSPTTGSYNSPLHF. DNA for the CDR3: TGTGCCAGCAGTCCAACGACAGGGTCCTATAATTCACCCCTCCACTTT.

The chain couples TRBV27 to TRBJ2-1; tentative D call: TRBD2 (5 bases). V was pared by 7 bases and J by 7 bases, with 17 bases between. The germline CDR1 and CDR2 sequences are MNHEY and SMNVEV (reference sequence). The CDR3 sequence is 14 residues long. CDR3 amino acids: CASNFPGERNEQFF. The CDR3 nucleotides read TGTGCCAGCAATTTCCCCGGGGAGAGGAATGAGCAGTTCTTC.

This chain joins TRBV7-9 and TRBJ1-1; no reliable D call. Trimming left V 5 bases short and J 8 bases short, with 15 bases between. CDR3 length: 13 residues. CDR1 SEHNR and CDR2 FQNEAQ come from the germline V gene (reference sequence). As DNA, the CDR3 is TGTGCCAGCAGCCGGGCCCCGGGTCCCGAAGCTTTCTTT. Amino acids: CASSRAPGPEAFF.

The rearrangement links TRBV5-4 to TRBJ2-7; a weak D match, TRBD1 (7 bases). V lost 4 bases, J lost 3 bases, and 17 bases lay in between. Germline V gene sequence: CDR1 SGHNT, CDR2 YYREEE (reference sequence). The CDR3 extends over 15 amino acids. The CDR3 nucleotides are TGTGCCAGCAGCAAACCAGGGGGACTTGGCTACGAGCAGTACTTC. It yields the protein CASSKPGGLGYEQYF.

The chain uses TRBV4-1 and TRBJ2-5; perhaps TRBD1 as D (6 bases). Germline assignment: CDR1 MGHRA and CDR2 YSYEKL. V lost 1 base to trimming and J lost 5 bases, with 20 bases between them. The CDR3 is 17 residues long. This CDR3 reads CASSQGAALGGWETQYF. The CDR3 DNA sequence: TGCGCCAGCAGCCAAGGGGCAGCATTAGGGGGATGGGAGACCCAGTACTTC.

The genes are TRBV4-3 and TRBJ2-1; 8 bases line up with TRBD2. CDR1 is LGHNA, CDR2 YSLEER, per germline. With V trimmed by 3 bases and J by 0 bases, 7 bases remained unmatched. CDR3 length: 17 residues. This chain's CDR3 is CASSHDLAGSSYNEQFF. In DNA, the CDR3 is TGCGCCAGCAGCCATGATTTAGCGGGAAGCTCCTACAATGAGCAGTTCTTC.

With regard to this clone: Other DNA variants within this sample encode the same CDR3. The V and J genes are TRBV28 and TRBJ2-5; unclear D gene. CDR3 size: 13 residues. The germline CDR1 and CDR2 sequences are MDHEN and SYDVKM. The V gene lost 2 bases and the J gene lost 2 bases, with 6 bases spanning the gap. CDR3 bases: TGTGCCAGCAGTTTAGAGATACAAGAGACCCAGTACTTC. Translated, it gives CASSLEIQETQYF.

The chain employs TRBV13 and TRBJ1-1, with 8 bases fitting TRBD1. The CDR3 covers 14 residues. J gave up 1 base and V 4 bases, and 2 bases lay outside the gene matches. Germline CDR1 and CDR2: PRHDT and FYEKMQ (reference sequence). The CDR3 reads CASSSGGWNTEAFF. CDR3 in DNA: TGTGCCAGCAGCTCAGGGGGCTGGAACACTGAAGCTTTCTTT.

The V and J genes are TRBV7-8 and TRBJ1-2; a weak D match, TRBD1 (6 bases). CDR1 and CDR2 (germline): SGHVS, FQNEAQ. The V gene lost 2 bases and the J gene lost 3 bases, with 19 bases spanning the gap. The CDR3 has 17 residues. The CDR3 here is CASSLRGGGNWYYGYTF. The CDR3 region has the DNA TGTGCCAGCAGCTTACGGGGGGGCGGGAATTGGTACTATGGCTACACCTTC. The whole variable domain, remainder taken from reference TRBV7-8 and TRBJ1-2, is GAGVSQSPRYKVAKRGQDVALRCDPISGHVSLFWYQQALGQGPEFLTYFQNEAQLDKSGLPSDRFFAERPEGSVSTLKIQRTQQEDSAVYLCASSLRGGGNWYYGYTFGSGTRLTVV.

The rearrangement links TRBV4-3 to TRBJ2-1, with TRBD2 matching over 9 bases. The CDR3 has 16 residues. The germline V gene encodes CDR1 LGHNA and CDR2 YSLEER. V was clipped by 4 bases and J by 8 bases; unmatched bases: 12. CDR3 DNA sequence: TGCGCCAGCAGCCCAGTCTTAGCGGGAGAAGGGGATGAGCAGTTCTTC. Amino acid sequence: CASSPVLAGEGDEQFF.

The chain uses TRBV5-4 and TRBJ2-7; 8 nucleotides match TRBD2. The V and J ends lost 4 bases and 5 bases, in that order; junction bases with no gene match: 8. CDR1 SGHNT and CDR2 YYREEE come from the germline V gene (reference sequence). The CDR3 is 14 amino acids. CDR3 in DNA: TGTGCCAGCAGCCACGGGGGGGGTTACAACGAGCAGTACTTC. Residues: CASSHGGGYNEQYF. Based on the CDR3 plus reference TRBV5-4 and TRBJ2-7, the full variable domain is ETGVTQSPTHLIKTRGQQVTLRCSSQSGHNTVSWYQQALGQGPQFIFQYYREEENGRGNFPPRFSGLQFPNYSSELNVNALELDDSALYLCASSHGGGYNEQYFGPGTRLTVT.

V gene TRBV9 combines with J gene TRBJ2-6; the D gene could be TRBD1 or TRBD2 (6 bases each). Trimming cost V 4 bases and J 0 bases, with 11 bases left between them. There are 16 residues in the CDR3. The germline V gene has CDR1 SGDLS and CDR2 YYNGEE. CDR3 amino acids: CASSSEGGSGANVLTF. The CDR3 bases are TGTGCCAGCAGCTCAGAGGGGGGCTCTGGGGCCAACGTCCTGACTTTC.

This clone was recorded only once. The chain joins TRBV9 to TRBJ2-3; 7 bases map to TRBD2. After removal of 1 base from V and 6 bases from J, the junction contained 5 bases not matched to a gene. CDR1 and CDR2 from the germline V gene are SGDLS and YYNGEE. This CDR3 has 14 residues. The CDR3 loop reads CASSVSGAEDTQYF. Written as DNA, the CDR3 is TGTGCCAGCAGCGTAAGCGGGGCCGAGGATACGCAGTATTTT.

For the CDR3, the DNA is TGCGCCAGCAGCCAAGATAGGACATTCTATGGCTACACCTTC. It is translated as CASSQDRTFYGYTF. V gene TRBV4-1 combines with J gene TRBJ1-2, with D possibly TRBD1 on 5 matching bases. There are 14 residues in the CDR3. Trimming stripped 0 bases from V and 4 bases from J, with 9 bases between. Germline CDR1 MGHRA, CDR2 YSYEKL.

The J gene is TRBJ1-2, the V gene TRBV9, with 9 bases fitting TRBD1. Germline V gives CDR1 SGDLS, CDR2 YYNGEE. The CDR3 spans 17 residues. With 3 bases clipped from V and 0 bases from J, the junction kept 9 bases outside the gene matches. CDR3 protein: CASSGEPGTGTNYGYTF. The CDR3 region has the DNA TGTGCCAGCAGCGGTGAGCCCGGGACAGGGACTAACTATGGCTACACCTTC.

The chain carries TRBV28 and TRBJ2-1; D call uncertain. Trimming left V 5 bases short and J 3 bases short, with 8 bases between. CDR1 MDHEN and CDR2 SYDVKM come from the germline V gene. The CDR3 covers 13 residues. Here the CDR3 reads CASSQVDYNEQFF. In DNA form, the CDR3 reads TGTGCCAGCAGTCAGGTGGACTACAATGAGCAGTTCTTC.

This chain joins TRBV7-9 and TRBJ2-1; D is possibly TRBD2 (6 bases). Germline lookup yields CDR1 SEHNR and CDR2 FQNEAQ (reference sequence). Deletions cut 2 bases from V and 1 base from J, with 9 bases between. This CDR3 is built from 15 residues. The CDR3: CASSLNRGSYNEQFF. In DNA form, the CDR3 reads TGTGCCAGCAGCTTAAATCGGGGGTCCTACAATGAGCAGTTCTTC.

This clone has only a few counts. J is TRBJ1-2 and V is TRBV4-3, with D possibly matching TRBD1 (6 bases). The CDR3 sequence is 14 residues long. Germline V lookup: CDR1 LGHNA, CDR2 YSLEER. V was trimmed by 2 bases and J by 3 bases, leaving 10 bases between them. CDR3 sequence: CASSQRDTYYGYTF. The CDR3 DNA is TGCGCCAGCAGCCAACGGGACACGTACTATGGCTACACCTTC.

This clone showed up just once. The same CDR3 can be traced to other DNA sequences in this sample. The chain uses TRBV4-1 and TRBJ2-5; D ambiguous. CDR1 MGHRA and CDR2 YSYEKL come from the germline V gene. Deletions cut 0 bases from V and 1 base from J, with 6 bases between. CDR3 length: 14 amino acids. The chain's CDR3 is CASSQDNSQETQYF. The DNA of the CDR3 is TGCGCCAGCAGCCAAGATAATTCCCAAGAGACCCAGTACTTC.

The CDR3 sequence is CSVAQGSTNEQFF. In nucleotides, the CDR3 is TGCAGCGTGGCACAGGGCTCCACCAATGAGCAGTTCTTC. J is TRBJ2-1 and V is TRBV29-1; D perhaps matches TRBD1 (6 bases). This CDR3 spans 13 amino acids. Germline lookup yields CDR1 SQVTM and CDR2 ANQGSEA. V was cut by 6 bases and J by 6 bases, with 15 bases left in between.

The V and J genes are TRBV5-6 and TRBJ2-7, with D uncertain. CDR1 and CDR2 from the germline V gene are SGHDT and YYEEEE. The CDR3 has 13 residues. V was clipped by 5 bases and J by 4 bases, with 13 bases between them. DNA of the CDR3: TGTGCCAGCAGAAAGCCCGACGGTTACGAGCAGTACTTC. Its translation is CASRKPDGYEQYF.

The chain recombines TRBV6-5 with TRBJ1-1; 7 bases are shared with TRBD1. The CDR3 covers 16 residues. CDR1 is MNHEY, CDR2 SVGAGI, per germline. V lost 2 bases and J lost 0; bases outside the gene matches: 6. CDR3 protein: CASSYIQGVMNTEAFF. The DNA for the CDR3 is TGTGCCAGCAGTTACATCCAGGGGGTCATGAACACTGAAGCTTTCTTT.

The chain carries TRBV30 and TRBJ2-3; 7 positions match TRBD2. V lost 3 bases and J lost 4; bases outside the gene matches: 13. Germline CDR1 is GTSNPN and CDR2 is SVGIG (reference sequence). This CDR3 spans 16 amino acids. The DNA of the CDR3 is TGTGCCTGGAGCTCCGGGGGGTCCGGGGGGTCAGATACGCAGTATTTT. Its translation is CAWSSGGSGGSDTQYF.

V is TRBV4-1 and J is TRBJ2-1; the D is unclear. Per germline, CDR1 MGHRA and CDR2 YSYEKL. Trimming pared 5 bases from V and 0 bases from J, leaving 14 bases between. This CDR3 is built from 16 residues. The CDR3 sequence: CASSMQTGSSYNEQFF. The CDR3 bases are TGCGCCAGCAGCATGCAGACTGGGTCCTCCTACAATGAGCAGTTCTTC.

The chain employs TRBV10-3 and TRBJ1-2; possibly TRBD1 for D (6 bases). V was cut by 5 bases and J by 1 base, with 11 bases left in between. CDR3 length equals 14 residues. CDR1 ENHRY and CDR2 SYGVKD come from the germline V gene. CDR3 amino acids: CAISQKGVNYGYTF. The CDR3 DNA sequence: TGTGCCATCAGTCAAAAGGGGGTTAACTATGGCTACACCTTC.